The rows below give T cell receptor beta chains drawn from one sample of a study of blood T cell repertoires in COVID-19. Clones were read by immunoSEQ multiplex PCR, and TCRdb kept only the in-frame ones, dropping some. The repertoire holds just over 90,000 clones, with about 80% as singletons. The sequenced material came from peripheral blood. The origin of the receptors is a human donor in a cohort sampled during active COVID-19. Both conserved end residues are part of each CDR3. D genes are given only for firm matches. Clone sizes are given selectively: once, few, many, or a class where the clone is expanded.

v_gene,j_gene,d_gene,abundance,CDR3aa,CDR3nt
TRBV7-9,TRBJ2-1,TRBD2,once,CASSGLAGGGYNEQFF,TGTGCCAGCAGCGGACTAGCGGGAGGGGGATACAATGAGCAGTTCTTC
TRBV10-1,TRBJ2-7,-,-,CASSEGPGTAVDEQYF,TGCGCCAGCAGTGAGGGCCCCGGCACCGCGGTGGACGAGCAGTACTTC
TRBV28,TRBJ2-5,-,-,CASSSNTETQYF,TGTGCCAGCAGTTCCAACACAGAGACCCAGTACTTC
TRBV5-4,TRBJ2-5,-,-,CASRTTAGETQYF,TGTGCCAGCAGGACGACAGCCGGGGAGACCCAGTACTTC
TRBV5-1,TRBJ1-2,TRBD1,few,CASSLDGQGYGYTF,TGCGCCAGCAGCTTGGACGGACAGGGCTATGGCTACACCTTC
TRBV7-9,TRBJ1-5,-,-,CASSSERGFSNQPQHF,TGTGCCAGCAGTTCAGAAAGGGGTTTTAGCAATCAGCCCCAGCATTTT
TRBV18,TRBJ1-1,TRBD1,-,CASSPLGQGTNTEAFF,TGTGCCAGCTCACCACTAGGACAGGGGACGAACACTGAAGCTTTCTTT
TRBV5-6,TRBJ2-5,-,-,CASRGGASLIETQYF,TGTGCCAGCAGGGGCGGGGCTTCCTTAATAGAGACCCAGTACTTC
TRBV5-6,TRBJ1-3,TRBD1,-,CASRFAGTGSGNTIYF,TGTGCCAGCCGCTTTGCCGGGACAGGGTCTGGAAACACCATATATTTT
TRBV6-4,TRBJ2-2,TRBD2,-,CASSDSGLAGAGELFF,TGTGCCAGCAGTGACTCCGGACTAGCTGGAGCCGGGGAGCTGTTTTTT
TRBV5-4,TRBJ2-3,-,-,CASSKPGELSTDTQYF,TGTGCCAGCAGCAAGCCGGGGGAACTTAGCACAGATACGCAGTATTTT
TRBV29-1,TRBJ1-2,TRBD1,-,CSVRGQGDYGYTF,TGCAGCGTTAGGGGACAGGGCGACTATGGCTACACCTTC
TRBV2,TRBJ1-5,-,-,CASSGEQGNQPQHF,TGTGCCAGCAGTGGGGAACAGGGCAATCAGCCCCAGCATTTT
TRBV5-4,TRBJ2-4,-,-,CASSLAGSAKNIQYF,TGTGCCAGCAGCTTGGCGGGGTCCGCCAAAAACATTCAGTACTTC
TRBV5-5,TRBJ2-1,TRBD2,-,CASSLVGRSNEQFF,TGTGCCAGCAGCTTGGTCGGGAGGTCAAATGAGCAGTTCTTC
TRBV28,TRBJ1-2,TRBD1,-,CASGRDRGYGYTF,TGTGCCAGCGGCCGGGACAGGGGATATGGCTACACCTTC
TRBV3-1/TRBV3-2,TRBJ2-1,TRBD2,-,CASSLAGVWKQFF,TGTGCCAGCAGCTTAGCGGGAGTATGGAAGCAGTTCTTC
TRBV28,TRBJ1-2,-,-,CASRRTGWDYTF,TGTGCCAGCAGACGAACAGGGTGGGACTACACCTTC
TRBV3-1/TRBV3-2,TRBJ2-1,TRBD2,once,CASSPGLAGGKNEQFF,TGTGCCAGCAGCCCGGGACTAGCGGGAGGTAAAAATGAGCAGTTCTTC
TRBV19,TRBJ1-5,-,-,CASSRQGNQPQHF,TGTGCCAGTAGCCGACAGGGCAATCAGCCCCAGCATTTT
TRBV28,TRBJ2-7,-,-,CASSFLARTSEQYF,TGTGCCAGCAGTTTTCTAGCGAGAACGTCCGAGCAGTACTTC
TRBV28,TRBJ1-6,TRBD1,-,CASRIGTGLYDSPLHF,TGTGCCAGCAGGATAGGGACAGGGCTCTATGATTCACCCCTCCACTTT
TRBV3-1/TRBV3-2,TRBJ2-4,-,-,CASSQGENIQYF,TGTGCCAGCAGCCAAGGAGAAAACATTCAGTACTTC
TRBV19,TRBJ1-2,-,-,CASSIPRGPVYGYTF,TGTGCCAGTAGTATCCCCAGGGGCCCCGTCTATGGCTACACCTTC
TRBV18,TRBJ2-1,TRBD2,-,CASSPGLAGNNEQFF,TGTGCCAGCTCACCTGGGCTAGCGGGGAACAATGAGCAGTTCTTC
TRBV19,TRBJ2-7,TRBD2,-,CASSLLAGGYEQYF,TGTGCCAGTAGTTTACTAGCGGGAGGTTACGAGCAGTACTTC
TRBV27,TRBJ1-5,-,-,CASSQNPGVSNQPQHF,TGTGCCAGCAGTCAAAACCCAGGGGTTAGCAATCAGCCCCAGCATTTT
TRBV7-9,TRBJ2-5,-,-,CASSPSGGFWETQYF,TGTGCCAGCAGCCCCAGTGGGGGGTTTTGGGAGACCCAGTACTTC
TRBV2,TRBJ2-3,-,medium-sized,CASNELNRDTQYF,TGTGCCAGCAACGAGTTGAACCGAGATACGCAGTATTTT
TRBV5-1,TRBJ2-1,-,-,CASSYQQSSYNEQFF,TGCGCCAGCAGCTACCAACAGAGCTCCTACAATGAGCAGTTCTTC
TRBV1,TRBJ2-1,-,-,CTSSLTSGANNEQFF,TGCACCAGCAGCCTGACTAGCGGGGCCAACAATGAGCAGTTCTTC
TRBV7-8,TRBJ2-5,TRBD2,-,CASRKTRASGQETQYF,TGTGCCAGCAGAAAAACTAGGGCTAGCGGGCAAGAGACCCAGTACTTC
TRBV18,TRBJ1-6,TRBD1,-,CASSNTGGAWNSPLHF,TGTGCCAGCTCAAATACAGGGGGCGCGTGGAATTCACCCCTCCACTTT
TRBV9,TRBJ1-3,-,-,CASSVGRGNTIYF,TGTGCCAGCAGCGTAGGGCGGGGAAACACCATATATTTT
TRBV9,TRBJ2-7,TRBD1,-,CASSVDAGQGGEQYF,TGTGCCAGCAGCGTAGATGCGGGACAGGGAGGCGAGCAGTACTTC
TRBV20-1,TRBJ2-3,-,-,CSAPDTQYF,TGCAGTGCCCCGGATACGCAGTATTTT
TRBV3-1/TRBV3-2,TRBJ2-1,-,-,CASSPQLGEQFF,TGTGCCAGCAGCCCACAGTTGGGTGAGCAGTTCTTC
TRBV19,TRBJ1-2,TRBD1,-,CASRLQGVGGYTF,TGTGCCAGTAGACTACAGGGGGTAGGTGGCTACACCTTC
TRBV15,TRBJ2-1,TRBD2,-,CATCASGYSYNEQFF,TGTGCCACCTGCGCTAGCGGGTACAGTTACAATGAGCAGTTCTTC
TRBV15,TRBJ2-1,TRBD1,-,CATSGRQGARNEQFF,TGTGCCACCAGCGGAAGACAGGGGGCTAGGAATGAGCAGTTCTTC
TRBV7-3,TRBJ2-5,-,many,CASSSGRRGYQETQYF,TGTGCCAGCAGCTCCGGCCGGCGGGGCTACCAAGAGACCCAGTACTTC
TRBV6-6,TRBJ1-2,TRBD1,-,CASSSPGQPGNGYTF,TGTGCCAGCAGTTCCCCGGGACAGCCGGGGAATGGCTACACCTTC
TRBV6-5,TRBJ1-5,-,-,CASRGGLRDQPQHF,TGTGCCAGCAGGGGGGGTTTACGGGATCAGCCCCAGCATTTT
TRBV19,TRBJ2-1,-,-,CASSIPDTLSYNEQFF,TGTGCCAGTAGTATTCCGGACACCCTCTCCTACAATGAGCAGTTCTTC
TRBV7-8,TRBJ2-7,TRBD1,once,CASSAPDRGTYEQYF,TGTGCCAGCAGCGCCCCGGACAGGGGTACCTACGAGCAGTACTTC
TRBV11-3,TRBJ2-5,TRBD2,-,CASSSSGGAGSQETQYF,TGTGCCAGCAGCTCCAGTGGAGGAGCGGGGAGCCAAGAGACCCAGTACTTC
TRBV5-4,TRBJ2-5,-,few,CASSLRRGSGLQETQYF,TGTGCCAGCAGCCTGCGAAGGGGTAGCGGTCTCCAAGAGACCCAGTACTTC